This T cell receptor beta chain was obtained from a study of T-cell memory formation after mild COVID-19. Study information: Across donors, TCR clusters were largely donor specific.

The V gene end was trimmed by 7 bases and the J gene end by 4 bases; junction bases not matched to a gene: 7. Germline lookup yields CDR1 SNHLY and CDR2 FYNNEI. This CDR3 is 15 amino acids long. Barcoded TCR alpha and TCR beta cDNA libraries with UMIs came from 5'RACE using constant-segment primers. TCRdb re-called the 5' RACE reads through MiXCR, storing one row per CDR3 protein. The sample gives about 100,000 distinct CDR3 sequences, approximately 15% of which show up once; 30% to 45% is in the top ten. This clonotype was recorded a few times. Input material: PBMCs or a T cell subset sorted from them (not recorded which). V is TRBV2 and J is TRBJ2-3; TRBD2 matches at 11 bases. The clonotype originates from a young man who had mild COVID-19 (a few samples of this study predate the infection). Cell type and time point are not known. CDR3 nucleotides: TGTGCCAGCAATATTCTAGCGGGGGGCCCAGATACGCAGTATTTT. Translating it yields CASNILAGGPDTQYF.